What follows are 27 T cell receptor beta chains derived from one specimen sequenced in a study of memory CD4+ T cells and cytomegalovirus serostatus (dated by TCRdb to between 2018 and 2021). Receptor amplification or capture employed the immunoSEQ multiplex PCR assay. The table comes from immuneACCESS by way of TCRdb, which keeps in-frame sequences with V and J called. Part of the clones is missing from these tables; in studies checked, under half for an unresolved V gene and the rest for unknown reasons. The table for this sample lists 80,000 or so clones; roughly 78% of them were counted only once. 2.5% to 3% of the sample is in the top ten clones. Single viable CD3+CD4+CD8-CD45RO+ cells were sorted as memory CD4+ T cells on a FACSAria II. Source material: memory CD4+ T cells from blood. These TCRs come from an adult in good health and CMV-seropositive.

The chain carries TRBV6-6 and TRBJ2-1; unclear D gene. V was clipped by 3 bases and J by 7 bases, with 4 bases between them. Germline V gives CDR1 MNHNY, CDR2 SVGAGI (reference sequence). The CDR3 contains 11 residues. CDR3 nucleotides: TGTGCCAGCAGTTATAATAATGAGCAGTTCTTC. This codes for CASSYNNEQFF.

The chain is built from TRBV6-5 and TRBJ1-1, with D uncertain. The CDR3 contains 11 residues. CDR1 is MNHEY and CDR2 is SVGAGI in the germline V gene. Deletions cut 7 bases from V and 5 bases from J, with 8 bases between. CDR3 loop: CASTDRTEAFF. In nucleotides, the CDR3 is TGTGCCAGCACCGACCGGACTGAAGCTTTCTTT.

V usage is TRBV29-1 and J usage is TRBJ1-5; TRBD1 is a possible D gene (5 bases). V was clipped by 4 bases and J by 3 bases, with 13 bases between them. This CDR3 region has 14 residues. The germline V gene encodes CDR1 SQVTM and CDR2 ANQGSEA. CDR3: CSVAGTDPNQPQHF. The CDR3, as DNA: TGCAGCGTTGCTGGGACGGACCCCAATCAGCCCCAGCATTTT.

The CDR3 region has the DNA TGTGCCAGCAGTGAAGGACTCGGGGCCAAAAACATTCAGTACTTC. Translated, it gives CASSEGLGAKNIQYF. V gene TRBV2 combines with J gene TRBJ2-4; no reliable D call. The CDR3 consists of 15 residues. Trimming stripped 1 base from V and 1 base from J, with 8 bases between. Per germline, CDR1 SNHLY and CDR2 FYNNEI. The whole variable domain, remainder taken from reference TRBV2 and TRBJ2-4, is EPEVTQTPSHQVTQMGQEVILRCVPISNHLYFYWYRQILGQKVEFLVSFYNNEISEKSEIFDDQFSVERPDGSNFTLKIRSTKLEDSAMYFCASSEGLGAKNIQYFGAGTRLSVL.

A few counts support this clone. This chain joins TRBV18 and TRBJ1-4, with no clear D. V was trimmed by 5 bases and J by 2 bases, leaving 3 bases between them. Germline V CDR1 and CDR2: KGHSH, LQKENI. The CDR3 is made up of 12 amino acids. DNA of the CDR3: TGTGCCAGCTCAGTCACTAATGAAAAACTGTTTTTT. It is translated as CASSVTNEKLFF.

The CDR3 here is CASSYSQSEKLFF. The CDR3 DNA follows: TGTGCCAGCAGTTACTCGCAATCGGAAAAACTGTTTTTT. V is TRBV6-6 and J is TRBJ1-4; D is unresolved. The V gene lost 0 bases and the J gene lost 8 bases, with 7 bases spanning the gap. Germline V gene sequence: CDR1 MNHNY, CDR2 SVGAGI (reference sequence). This CDR3 has 13 amino acids.

This clone was observed a handful of times. This chain connects TRBV5-4 to TRBJ1-1; D may be TRBD1 (5 bases). The germline CDR1 and CDR2 sequences are SGHNT and YYREEE (reference sequence). The V gene lost 0 bases and the J gene lost 4 bases, with 10 bases spanning the gap. This CDR3 region has 14 residues. The CDR3 protein is CASSLESGGTEAFF. CDR3 in DNA: TGTGCCAGCAGCTTGGAGTCGGGGGGCACTGAAGCTTTCTTT.

This clone was observed a few times. The chain links TRBV4-1 to TRBJ2-5; D may correspond to TRBD1 or TRBD2 (5 bases each). The V end lost 1 base, the J end lost 4 bases, and 19 bases lay between the germline ends. This CDR3 has 17 amino acids. The germline V gene encodes CDR1 MGHRA and CDR2 YSYEKL. The DNA of the CDR3 is TGCGCCAGCAGCCAAGTTCTCTCCGGGGCCCTCGGAGAGACCCAGTACTTC. This encodes CASSQVLSGALGETQYF.

This chain links TRBV10-2 with TRBJ2-2; D ambiguous. In germline, CDR1 is WSHSY, CDR2 SAAADI. The CDR3 sequence is 15 residues long. The ends were cut back, 2 bases at V and 3 bases at J, with 10 bases in the middle. CDR3 in amino acids: CASSELGYDTGELFF. The CDR3 region has the DNA TGCGCCAGCAGTGAGCTGGGGTATGACACCGGGGAGCTGTTTTTT.

This clone was observed a handful of times. The chain joins TRBV18 to TRBJ2-1; D remains unclear. The CDR3 spans 14 residues. V lost 3 bases and J lost 9, with 15 bases in between. Germline V gene lookup returns CDR1 KGHSH and CDR2 LQKENI. In DNA form, the CDR3 reads TGTGCCAGCTCACCGACGGCCGGGCGGATTGAGCAGTTCTTC. Protein: CASSPTAGRIEQFF.

The rearrangement links TRBV6-6 to TRBJ2-2; 8 bases agree with TRBD2. CDR3 length: 16 amino acids. V shed 0 bases, J shed 7 bases, and the junction held 7 bases outside the gene matches. Germline V gene data show CDR1 as MNHNY and CDR2 as SVGAGI (reference sequence). In nucleotides, the CDR3 is TGTGCCAGCAGTTACTCGTCTAGCGGGTTCGGCGGGGAGCTGTTTTTT. Its protein product is CASSYSSSGFGGELFF.

The J gene is TRBJ1-1, the V gene TRBV18; perhaps TRBD1 as D (6 bases). The CDR3 is 18 amino acids. V was clipped by 4 bases and J by 1 base, with 22 bases between them. CDR1 and CDR2 (germline): KGHSH, LQKENI. The CDR3 nucleotides read TGTGCCAGCTCACGTATAGCAGGGGCGGTTTTTTCGAACACTGAAGCTTTCTTT. Its translation is CASSRIAGAVFSNTEAFF. The full variable domain, rest sourced from reference TRBV18 and TRBJ1-1, is NAGVMQNPRHLVRRRGQEARLRCSPMKGHSHVYWYRQLPEEGLKFMVYLQKENIIDESGMPKERFSAEFPKEGPSILRIQQVVRGDSAAYFCASSRIAGAVFSNTEAFFGQGTRLTVV.

CDR3 in DNA: TGTGCCAGCAGCTCCAGCGGGAGGGCCGGAGAGACCCAGTACTTC. Translated: CASSSSGRAGETQYF. The rearrangement joins TRBV7-9 to TRBJ2-5; 10 bases align to TRBD2. The CDR3 totals 15 residues. V shed 4 bases and J 4 bases; nucleotides not matched to a gene: 6. CDR1 and CDR2 from the germline V gene are SEHNR and FQNEAQ (reference sequence).

The V gene is TRBV6-5, the J gene TRBJ1-5, with 7 positions matching TRBD1. Germline lookup yields CDR1 MNHEY and CDR2 SVGAGI. The CDR3 extends over 13 amino acids. J gave up 5 bases and V 8 bases, and 6 bases lay outside the gene matches. CDR3 coding DNA: TGTGCCAGCGGAAATGACAGGGATCAGCCCCAGCATTTT. Protein product: CASGNDRDQPQHF.

The chain uses TRBV6-1 and TRBJ1-2; possibly TRBD1 for D (6 bases). The CDR3 extends over 17 amino acids. Per germline, CDR1 MNHNS and CDR2 SASEGT. Trimming shortened V by 4 bases and J by 2 bases, and 20 bases separated the two germline ends. DNA of the CDR3: TGTGCCAGCAGTGTGGGCTTAGGAGCACAGGGAAACTATGGCTACACCTTC. Its translation: CASSVGLGAQGNYGYTF.

The chain joins TRBV2 to TRBJ1-5; possible D gene TRBD1, 6 bases. Germline V gives CDR1 SNHLY, CDR2 FYNNEI. Trimming shortened V by 0 bases and J by 6 bases, and 12 bases separated the two germline ends. The CDR3 consists of 15 residues. This chain's CDR3 is CASSEALGASQPQHF. CDR3 in DNA: TGTGCCAGCAGTGAAGCGCTGGGGGCCAGTCAGCCCCAGCATTTT.

Notes on this clone: Within the sample, other DNA sequences also encode this same CDR3. J is TRBJ1-1 and V is TRBV27, with 10 bases aligning to TRBD1. The trim removed 5 bases at V and 5 bases at J, leaving 5 bases unmatched. This CDR3 comprises 14 residues. Germline CDR1 reads MNHEY; CDR2 reads SMNVEV (reference sequence). The CDR3 nucleotides are TGTGCCAGCAGTCGGGGACAGGGGAAGACTGAAGCTTTCTTT. Residues: CASSRGQGKTEAFF.

V is TRBV28 and J is TRBJ2-2; D remains unclear. This CDR3 region has 15 residues. Germline lookup yields CDR1 MDHEN and CDR2 SYDVKM. The V end lost 1 base, the J end lost 1 base, and 7 bases lay between the germline ends. CDR3 protein: CASSLLARNTGELFF. Here the CDR3 DNA reads TGTGCCAGCAGTTTATTGGCTCGGAACACCGGGGAGCTGTTTTTT.

This clone was seen a handful of times. The V call is TRBV9, the J call TRBJ2-1; 10 nucleotides align to TRBD2. Unmatched junction bases numbered 8, after V lost 0 bases and J lost 8 bases. The CDR3 has 16 residues. CDR1 is SGDLS, CDR2 YYNGEE, per germline. This chain's CDR3 is CASSVAFSGGEHEQFF. In DNA, the CDR3 is TGTGCCAGCAGCGTAGCTTTCAGCGGGGGGGAACATGAGCAGTTCTTC.

J is TRBJ1-6 and V is TRBV15; D not certain. Germline assignment: CDR1 LNHNV and CDR2 YYDKDF (reference sequence). Trimming stripped 0 bases from V and 9 bases from J, with 6 bases between. This CDR3 contains 13 residues. The DNA for the CDR3 is TGTGCCACCAGCAGAGATCCGAGTTCACCCCTCCACTTT. Translated: CATSRDPSSPLHF.

The rearrangement uses TRBV7-2 and TRBJ1-2; 7 bases line up with TRBD1. The CDR3 spans 17 residues. The ends lost 2 bases at V and 7 bases at J; junction bases unmatched: 16. CDR1 and CDR2 from the germline V gene are SGHTA and FQGNSA. CDR3 region: CASSLKSRGPPRGGYTF. Here the CDR3 DNA reads TGTGCCAGCAGCTTAAAATCGAGGGGGCCCCCGAGGGGTGGCTACACCTTC.

The CDR3 spells CASSLITRVETQYF. The CDR3 DNA sequence: TGTGCCAGCAGCTTAATAACCAGGGTAGAGACCCAGTACTTC. The genes are TRBV7-2 and TRBJ2-5, with D perhaps TRBD1 (5 bases). V was pared by 2 bases and J by 4 bases, with 11 bases between. The CDR3 is 14 residues long. The germline V gene has CDR1 SGHTA and CDR2 FQGNSA.

This rearrangement joins TRBV5-6 to TRBJ2-2, with a possible D match to TRBD2 (6 bases). Trimming shortened V by 4 bases and J by 0 bases, and 16 bases separated the two germline ends. The CDR3 is made up of 17 amino acids. The germline V gene encodes CDR1 SGHDT and CDR2 YYEEEE. CDR3 residues: CASSPFEAGTNTGELFF. For the CDR3, the DNA is TGTGCCAGCAGCCCCTTCGAGGCGGGAACGAACACCGGGGAGCTGTTTTTT.

This chain joins TRBV9 and TRBJ1-1; D gene ambiguous. Germline CDR1 is SGDLS and CDR2 is YYNGEE. The CDR3 contains 15 residues. V lost 2 bases to trimming and J lost 1 base, with 12 bases between them. Here the CDR3 reads CASSVLGDSNTEAFF. The DNA for the CDR3 is TGTGCCAGCAGCGTTCTCGGAGATTCGAACACTGAAGCTTTCTTT. Combining the CDR3 with reference TRBV9 and TRBJ1-1 gives the whole variable domain DSGVTQTPKHLITATGQRVTLRCSPRSGDLSVYWYQQSLDQGLQFLIQYYNGEERAKGNILERFSAQQFPDLHSELNLSSLELGDSALYFCASSVLGDSNTEAFFGQGTRLTVV.

The chain links TRBV21-1 to TRBJ2-1. TRBV21-1 is assigned pseudogene status. The CDR3 extends over 16 amino acids. For the CDR3, the DNA is TGTGCCAGCAGCAAAGCGCTTTGGGCGCGGCGGAATGAGCAGTTCTTC. This encodes CASSKALWARRNEQFF.

V is TRBV6-5 and J is TRBJ2-3; D is possibly TRBD1 (5 bases). Germline assignment: CDR1 MNHEY and CDR2 SVGAGI. This CDR3 has 13 amino acids. Trimming removed 6 bases from V and 3 bases from J, with 10 bases in between. The CDR3 is CASRAGLTDTQYF. DNA of the CDR3: TGTGCCAGCAGAGCAGGGCTTACAGATACGCAGTATTTT.

The chain uses TRBV15 and TRBJ1-5; D uncertain. Germline CDR1 LNHNV, CDR2 YYDKDF (reference sequence). Deletions cut 0 bases from V and 4 bases from J, with 13 bases between. The CDR3 is made up of 16 amino acids. The CDR3 protein is CATSRDGFASNQPQHF. In DNA, the CDR3 is TGTGCCACCAGCAGAGATGGATTTGCTAGTAATCAGCCCCAGCATTTT.